What follows describes a single T cell receptor (beta chain). Its antigen is undetermined. Assay used: immunoSEQ multiplex PCR; TCRdb lists only in-frame clones, some missing. Of about 95,000 clones in the sample, almost 75% are singletons; the top ten hold 25% to 30%. The data derive from a study of CD8 T cell repertoires and HIV-1 epitope variants. Overall study: Epitopes were three Gag families plus Nef HW9 and YT9. A roughly 9-day culture received IL-2, IL-7 and IL-15 on days 3 and 7. Findings and limits, study-wide: Fewer than ten TCR beta clonotypes were antigen-specific, 5 to 7 apparently recognizing autologous or escape variants. This assay reports beta chains of antigen-expanded cells, not T cell function.

The CDR3 length is 14 residues. V was pared by 5 bases and J by 1 base, with 12 bases between. Germline lookup yields CDR1 SGHNT and CDR2 YYREEE (reference sequence). Specimen: uncultured baseline CD8+ T cells from peripheral blood mononuclear cells (PBMCs). The rearrangement links TRBV5-4 to TRBJ1-2; possibly TRBD1 for D (5 bases). The TCR sequence derives from a male donor with HIV. CDR3: CASSFDRFNYGYTF. In DNA, the CDR3 is TGTGCCAGCAGTTTCGACAGATTTAACTATGGCTACACCTTC.